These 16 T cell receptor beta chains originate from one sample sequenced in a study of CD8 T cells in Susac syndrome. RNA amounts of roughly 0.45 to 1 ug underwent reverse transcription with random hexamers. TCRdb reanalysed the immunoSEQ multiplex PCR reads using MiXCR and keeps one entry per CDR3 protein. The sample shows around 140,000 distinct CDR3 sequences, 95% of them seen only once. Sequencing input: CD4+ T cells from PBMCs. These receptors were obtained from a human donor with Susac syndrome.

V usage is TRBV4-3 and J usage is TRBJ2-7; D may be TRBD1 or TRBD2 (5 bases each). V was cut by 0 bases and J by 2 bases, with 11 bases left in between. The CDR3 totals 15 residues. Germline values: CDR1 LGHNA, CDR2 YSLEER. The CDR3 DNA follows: TGCGCCAGCAGCCAAGACGGGGCTTTACCCTACGAGCAGTACTTC. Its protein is CASSQDGALPYEQYF.

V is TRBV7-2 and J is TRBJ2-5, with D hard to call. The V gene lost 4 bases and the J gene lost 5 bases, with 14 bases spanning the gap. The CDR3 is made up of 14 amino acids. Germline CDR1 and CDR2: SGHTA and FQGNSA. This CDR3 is CASSSRDGRETQYF. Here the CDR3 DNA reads TGTGCCAGCAGCTCCCGAGATGGCCGGGAGACCCAGTACTTC. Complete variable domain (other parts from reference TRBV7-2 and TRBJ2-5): GAGVSQSPSNKVTEKGKDVELRCDPISGHTALYWYRQSLGQGLEFLIYFQGNSAPDKSGLPSDRFSAERTGGSVSTLTIQRTQQEDSAVYLCASSSRDGRETQYFGPGTRLLVL.

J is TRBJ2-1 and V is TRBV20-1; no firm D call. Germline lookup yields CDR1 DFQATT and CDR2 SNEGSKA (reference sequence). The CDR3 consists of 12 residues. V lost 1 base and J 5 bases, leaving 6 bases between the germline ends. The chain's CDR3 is CSARVGNNEQFF. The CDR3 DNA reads TGCAGTGCTAGAGTTGGTAACAATGAGCAGTTCTTC.

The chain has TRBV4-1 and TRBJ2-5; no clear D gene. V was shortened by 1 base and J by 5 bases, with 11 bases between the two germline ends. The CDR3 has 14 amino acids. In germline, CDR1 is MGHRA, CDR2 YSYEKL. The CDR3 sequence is CASSQAGLLETQYF. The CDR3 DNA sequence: TGCGCCAGCAGCCAAGCTGGGCTCCTTGAGACCCAGTACTTC.

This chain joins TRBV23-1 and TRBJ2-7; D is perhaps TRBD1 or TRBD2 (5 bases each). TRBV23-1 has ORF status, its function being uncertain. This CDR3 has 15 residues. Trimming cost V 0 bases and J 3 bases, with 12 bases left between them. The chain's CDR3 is CASSQSKGRNYEQYF. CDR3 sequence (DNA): TGCGCCAGCAGTCAATCAAAGGGACGCAACTACGAGCAGTACTTC.

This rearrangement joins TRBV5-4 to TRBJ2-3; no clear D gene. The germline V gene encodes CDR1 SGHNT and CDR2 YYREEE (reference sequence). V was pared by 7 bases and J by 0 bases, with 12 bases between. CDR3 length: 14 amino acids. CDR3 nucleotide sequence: TGTGCCAGCCCGTCCCGTACTAGCACAGATACGCAGTATTTT. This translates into CASPSRTSTDTQYF.

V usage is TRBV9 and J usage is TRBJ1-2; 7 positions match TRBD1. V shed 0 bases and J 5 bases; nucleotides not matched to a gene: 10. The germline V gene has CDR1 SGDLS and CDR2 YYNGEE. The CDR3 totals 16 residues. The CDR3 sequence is CASSVGGTEAPYGYTF. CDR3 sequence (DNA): TGTGCCAGCAGCGTAGGGGGGACAGAGGCCCCATATGGCTACACCTTC.

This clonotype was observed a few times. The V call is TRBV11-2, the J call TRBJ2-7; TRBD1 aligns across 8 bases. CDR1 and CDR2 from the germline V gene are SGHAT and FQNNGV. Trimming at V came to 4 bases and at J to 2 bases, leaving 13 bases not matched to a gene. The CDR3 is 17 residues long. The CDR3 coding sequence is TGTGCCAGCAGCTCAATCCAGGGGGCCAAAGAAACCTACGAGCAGTACTTC. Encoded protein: CASSSIQGAKETYEQYF.

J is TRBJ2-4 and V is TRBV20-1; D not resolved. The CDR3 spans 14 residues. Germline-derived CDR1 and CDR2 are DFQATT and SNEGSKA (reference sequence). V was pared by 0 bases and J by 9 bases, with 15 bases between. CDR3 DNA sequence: TGCAGTGCTAGAGACCCCCTCCTCCGCGGCATTCAGTACTTC. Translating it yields CSARDPLLRGIQYF.

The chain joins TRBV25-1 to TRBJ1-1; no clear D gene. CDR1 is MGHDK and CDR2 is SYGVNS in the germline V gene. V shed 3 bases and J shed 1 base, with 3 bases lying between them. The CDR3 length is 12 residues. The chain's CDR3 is CASSDRNTEAFF. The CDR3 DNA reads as TGTGCCAGCAGTGATCGGAACACTGAAGCTTTCTTT.

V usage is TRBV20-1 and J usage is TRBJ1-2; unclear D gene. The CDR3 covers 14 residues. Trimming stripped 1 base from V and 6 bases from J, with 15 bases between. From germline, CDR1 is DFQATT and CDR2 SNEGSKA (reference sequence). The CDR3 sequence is CSARGTRLQDGYTF. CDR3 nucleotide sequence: TGCAGTGCTAGAGGGACCAGACTTCAGGATGGCTACACCTTC.

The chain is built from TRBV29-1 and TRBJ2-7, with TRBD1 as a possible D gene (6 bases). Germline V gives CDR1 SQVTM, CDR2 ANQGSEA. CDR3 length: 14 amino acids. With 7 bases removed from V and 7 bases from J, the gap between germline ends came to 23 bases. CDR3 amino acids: CSAQGIRLSGEQYF. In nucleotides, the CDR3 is TGCAGCGCGCAGGGGATCAGGCTTTCGGGGGAGCAGTACTTC.

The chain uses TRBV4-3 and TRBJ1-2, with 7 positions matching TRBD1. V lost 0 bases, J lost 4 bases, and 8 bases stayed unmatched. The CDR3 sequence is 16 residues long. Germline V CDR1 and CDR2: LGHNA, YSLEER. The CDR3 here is CASSQEITGVGYGYTF. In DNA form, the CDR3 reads TGCGCCAGCAGCCAAGAGATTACAGGGGTGGGCTATGGCTACACCTTC.

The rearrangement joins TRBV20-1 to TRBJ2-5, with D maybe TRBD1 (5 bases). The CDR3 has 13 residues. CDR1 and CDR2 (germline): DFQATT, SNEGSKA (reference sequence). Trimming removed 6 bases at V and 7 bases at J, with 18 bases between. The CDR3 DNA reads TGCAGTGCCAACGACAGAAGCCAATGGACCCAGTACTTC. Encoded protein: CSANDRSQWTQYF.

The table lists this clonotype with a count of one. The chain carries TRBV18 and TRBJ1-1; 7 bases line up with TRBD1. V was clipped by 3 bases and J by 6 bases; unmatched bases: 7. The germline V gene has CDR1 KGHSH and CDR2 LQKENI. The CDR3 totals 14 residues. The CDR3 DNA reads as TGTGCCAGCTCACCGCCGGACAGGTTGGCTGAAGCTTTCTTT. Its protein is CASSPPDRLAEAFF.

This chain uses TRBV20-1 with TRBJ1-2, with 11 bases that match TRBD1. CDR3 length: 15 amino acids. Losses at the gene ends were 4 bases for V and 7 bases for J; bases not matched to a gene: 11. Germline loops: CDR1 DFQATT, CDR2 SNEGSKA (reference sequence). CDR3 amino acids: CSATWGQGGSSGYTF. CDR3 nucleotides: TGCAGTGCTACCTGGGGACAGGGGGGTTCCAGTGGCTACACCTTC.